Each of the 15 T cell receptor beta chains below was sequenced from the same sample in a study of human T cells and chemical hapten exposure. Via MiXCR, TCRdb re-called the RACE reads, giving one row per CDR3 protein. Among 84,000 or so distinct CDR3 sequences listed, approximately 10% were seen once. Noted time point: patch test 2, 6 weeks after DPC sensitization. The sample's treatment: therapeutic diphenylcyclopropenone sensitization with weekly scalp DPC. The sample consisted of whole blood, taken in connection with sensitization to the hapten diphenylcyclopropenone (DPC). The source of these receptors is a woman in her 30s with alopecia areata. Some clones in this sample may be carry-over from other donors' samples.

This chain uses TRBV7-2 with TRBJ2-7; D possibly corresponds to TRBD1 (5 bases). The CDR3 consists of 13 residues. The V end was cut by 3 bases, the J end by 3 bases, with 9 bases between. Looked up from germline, CDR1 is SGHTA and CDR2 is FQGNSA. The CDR3 DNA reads as TGTGCCAGCAGCTTGGACCAGGGCTACGAGCAGTACTTC. This codes for CASSLDQGYEQYF.

This clonotype was seen ten or more times. The chain uses TRBV4-2 and TRBJ2-3; possibly TRBD1 or TRBD2 for D (6 bases each). Trimming took off 0 bases at V and 4 bases at J, with 17 bases between the two ends. Germline CDR1 LGHNA, CDR2 YNFKEQ. This CDR3 contains 17 residues. In DNA form, the CDR3 reads TGTGCCAGCAGCCAAGAGCTTCGGGGGCTAGGCCCAGATACGCAGTATTTT. Amino acids: CASSQELRGLGPDTQYF.

This clonotype was seen ten or more times. The CDR3 here is CASSLTGNSYEQYF. The CDR3 coding sequence is TGTGCCAGCAGCTTAACAGGGAACTCCTACGAGCAGTACTTC. The V call is TRBV5-5, the J call TRBJ2-7, with a tentative D call TRBD1 (6 bases). The germline gives CDR1 SGHKS, CDR2 YYEKEE (reference sequence). CDR3 length: 14 residues. V was clipped by 2 bases and J by 0 bases, with 9 bases between them.

In this sample, this clonotype turned up many times. The rearrangement links TRBV29-1 to TRBJ1-2; a weak D match, TRBD1 (6 bases). Deletions cut 3 bases from V and 7 bases from J, with 12 bases between. The length of the CDR3 is 12 residues. Per germline, CDR1 SQVTM and CDR2 ANQGSEA. Here the CDR3 DNA reads TGCAGCGTTGATCCGGGGGGCGGTGGCTACACCTTC. This codes for CSVDPGGGGYTF.

In its sample, this clonotype was seen many times. The chain is built from TRBV5-1 and TRBJ2-7; 8 nucleotides align to TRBD1. This CDR3 is built from 14 residues. The germline V gene encodes CDR1 SGHRS and CDR2 YFSETQ. Trimming took 4 bases from V and 4 from J; bases not matched to a gene: 7. Here the CDR3 reads CASSPGQGAYEQYF. The CDR3 region has the DNA TGCGCCAGCAGCCCTGGCCAGGGGGCTTACGAGCAGTACTTC.

This clonotype was recorded many times. The CDR3 region has the DNA TGCAGTGCCCCCTCCACAGGGTACGAGCAGTACTTC. This codes for CSAPSTGYEQYF. The chain employs TRBV20-1 and TRBJ2-7; possibly TRBD1 for D (6 bases). CDR1 DFQATT and CDR2 SNEGSKA come from the germline V gene (reference sequence). The CDR3 consists of 12 residues. With 6 bases removed from V and 4 bases from J, the gap between germline ends came to 13 bases.

This clonotype appeared many times. The chain employs TRBV15 and TRBJ1-5; no firm D call. Between the trimmed V and J ends, which lost 1 base and 5 bases, there was a span of 6 bases. Germline CDR1 is LNHNV and CDR2 is YYDKDF (reference sequence). CDR3 length: 13 residues. The CDR3 loop reads CATSRGVDQPQHF. CDR3 in DNA: TGTGCCACCAGCAGAGGGGTTGATCAGCCCCAGCATTTT.

This chain connects TRBV6-5 to TRBJ2-3, with 9 bases that match TRBD2. The CDR3 is 14 amino acids. Germline V gene lookup returns CDR1 MNHEY and CDR2 SVGAGI. Losses at the gene ends were 8 bases for V and 8 bases for J; bases not matched to a gene: 11. For the CDR3, the DNA is TGTGCCAGCGGACCAGCGGGAGCGGGGGGTACGCAGTATTTT. Its translation is CASGPAGAGGTQYF.

This clonotype occurred once. The V call is TRBV12-3 or TRBV12-4, the J call TRBJ2-3; D is unclear. V was trimmed by 10 bases and J by 2 bases, leaving 16 bases between them. This CDR3 has 14 residues. In DNA, the CDR3 is TGTGCCACCGACCGGACCCTAAACACAGATACGCAGTATTTT. This encodes CATDRTLNTDTQYF.

This clonotype was counted ten times or more. The chain couples TRBV28 to TRBJ2-3; 7 bases are a match to TRBD2. The germline V gene has CDR1 MDHEN and CDR2 SYDVKM. The CDR3 consists of 15 residues. Trimming took 7 bases from V and 2 from J; bases not matched to a gene: 9. This chain's CDR3 is CASIGASGSTDTQYF. The CDR3 region has the DNA TGTGCCAGCATTGGGGCTAGCGGCTCCACAGATACGCAGTATTTT.

This clonotype showed up many times. The chain has TRBV5-5 and TRBJ2-7; D remains ambiguous. The CDR3 contains 13 residues. The V gene lost 0 bases and the J gene lost 4 bases, with 8 bases spanning the gap. Looked up from germline, CDR1 is SGHKS and CDR2 is YYEKEE (reference sequence). Here the CDR3 DNA reads TGTGCCAGCAGCTTGGCCTTGGGGTACGAGCAGTACTTC. Encoded protein: CASSLALGYEQYF. The variable domain in full, completed from reference TRBV5-5 and TRBJ2-7, reads DAGVTQSPTHLIKTRGQQVTLRCSPISGHKSVSWYQQVLGQGPQFIFQYYEKEERGRGNFPDRFSARQFPNYSSELNVNALLLGDSALYLCASSLALGYEQYFGPGTRLTVT.

This clonotype was detected ten times or more. The rearrangement joins TRBV4-3 to TRBJ2-3; maybe TRBD2 (6 bases). The CDR3 consists of 15 residues. Germline CDR1 reads LGHNA; CDR2 reads YSLEER. V shed 3 bases and J shed 1 base, with 11 bases lying between them. DNA for the CDR3: TGCGCCAGCAGCCAGGACTACAGAGGCACAGATACGCAGTATTTT. Translated: CASSQDYRGTDTQYF.

This chain joins TRBV28 and TRBJ2-3; D is unresolved. The V and J ends lost 3 bases and 5 bases respectively, with 6 bases between them. CDR1 is MDHEN, CDR2 SYDVKM, per germline. This CDR3 has 12 residues. This chain's CDR3 is CASSLLGDTQYF. In DNA form, the CDR3 reads TGTGCCAGCAGTTTGCTGGGAGATACGCAGTATTTT.

The chain recombines TRBV29-1 with TRBJ1-5; D gene unclear. V was trimmed by 4 bases and J by 0 bases, leaving 13 bases between them. Germline V gene lookup returns CDR1 SQVTM and CDR2 ANQGSEA. The CDR3 covers 15 residues. CDR3 DNA sequence: TGCAGCGTTGTAGTTGGTCCATATAGCAATCAGCCCCAGCATTTT. Amino acid sequence: CSVVVGPYSNQPQHF.

Worth noting for this clonotype: A much more abundant neighbour one base away suggests this may be a read error. The gene calls are TRBV7-9 and TRBJ2-2, with 8 bases lining up with TRBD1. The ends lost 5 bases at V and 9 bases at J; junction bases unmatched: 8. Germline V gene lookup returns CDR1 SEHNR and CDR2 FQNEAQ (reference sequence). This CDR3 contains 14 residues. The chain's CDR3 is CASSVGTGRRELFF. The CDR3 coding sequence is TGTGCCAGCAGCGTTGGGACAGGCCGTCGGGAGCTGTTTTTT.